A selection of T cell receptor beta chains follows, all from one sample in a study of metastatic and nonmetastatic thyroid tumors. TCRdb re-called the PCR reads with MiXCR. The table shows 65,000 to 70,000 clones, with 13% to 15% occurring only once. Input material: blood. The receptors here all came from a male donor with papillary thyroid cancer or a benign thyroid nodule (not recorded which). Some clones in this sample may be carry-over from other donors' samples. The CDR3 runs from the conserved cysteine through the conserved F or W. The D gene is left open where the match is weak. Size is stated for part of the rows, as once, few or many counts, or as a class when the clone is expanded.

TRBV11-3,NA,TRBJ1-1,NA,CASSPQSGVNTEAFF,TGTGCCAGCAGCCCGCAATCGGGAGTGAACACTGAAGCTTTCTTT
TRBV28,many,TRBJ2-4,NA,CASNTRGWAKNIQYF,TGTGCCAGCAATACCCGCGGGTGGGCCAAAAACATTCAGTACTTC
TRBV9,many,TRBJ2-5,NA,CASSAPREETQYF,TGTGCCAGCAGCGCCCCCAGAGAGGAGACCCAGTACTTC
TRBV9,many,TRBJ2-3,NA,CASSRGPGRTDTQYF,TGTGCCAGCAGCAGAGGGCCGGGGCGCACAGATACGCAGTATTTT
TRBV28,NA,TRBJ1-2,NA,CASTSSRWYYGYTF,TGTGCCAGCACCTCCTCCCGATGGTACTATGGCTACACCTTC
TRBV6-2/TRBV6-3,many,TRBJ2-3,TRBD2,CASSGLAGSDTQYF,TGTGCCAGCAGTGGACTAGCGGGATCCGATACGCAGTATTTT
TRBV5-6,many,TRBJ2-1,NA,CASSQEGGRGSYNEQFF,TGTGCCAGCAGCCAGGAGGGTGGGCGTGGATCCTACAATGAGCAGTTCTTC
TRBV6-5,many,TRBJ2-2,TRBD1,CASKPDYYGTGANTGELFF,TGTGCCAGCAAGCCCGATTATTACGGGACAGGGGCGAACACCGGGGAGCTGTTTTTT
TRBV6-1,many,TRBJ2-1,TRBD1,CASKEARGLEGRRNNEQFF,TGTGCCAGCAAGGAAGCCAGGGGGCTAGAGGGCCGAAGGAACAATGAGCAGTTCTTC
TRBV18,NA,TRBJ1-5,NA,CASSPSIGGGSNQPQHF,TGTGCCAGCTCACCTAGTATTGGGGGCGGAAGCAATCAGCCCCAGCATTTT
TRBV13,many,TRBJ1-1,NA,CASSLGVRRWTEAFF,TGTGCCAGCAGCTTGGGGGTGCGGAGATGGACTGAAGCTTTCTTT
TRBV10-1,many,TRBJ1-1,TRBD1,CASSPGQGIVSEAFF,TGCGCCAGCAGTCCGGGACAGGGGATCGTCTCTGAAGCTTTCTTT
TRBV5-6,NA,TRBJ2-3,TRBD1,CASSRGQDGTQYF,TGTGCCAGCAGCCGGGGACAGGACGGTACGCAGTATTTT
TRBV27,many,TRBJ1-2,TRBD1,CASSPRQDRASYTF,TGTGCCAGCAGTCCGCGACAAGACAGGGCGAGCTACACCTTC
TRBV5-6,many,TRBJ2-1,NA,CASSSGPGEQFF,TGTGCCAGCAGCTCCGGACCAGGTGAGCAGTTCTTC
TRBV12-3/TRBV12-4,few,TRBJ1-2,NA,CASSYGIFYGYTF,TGTGCCAGCAGTTACGGGATCTTCTATGGCTACACCTTC
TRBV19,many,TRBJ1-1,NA,CASGPWGGANTEAFF,TGTGCCAGTGGTCCCTGGGGGGGCGCGAACACTGAAGCTTTCTTT
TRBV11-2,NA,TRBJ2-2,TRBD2,CASSLDFFAGGRSGELFF,TGTGCCAGCAGCTTAGATTTTTTTGCGGGAGGGAGGAGCGGGGAGCTGTTTTTT
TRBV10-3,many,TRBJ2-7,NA,CAISVTQSSYEQYF,TGTGCCATCAGTGTGACCCAAAGCTCCTACGAGCAGTACTTC
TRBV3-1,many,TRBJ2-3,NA,CASSQGPYTDTQYF,TGTGCCAGCAGCCAGGGGCCGTACACAGATACGCAGTATTTT
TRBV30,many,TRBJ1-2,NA,CAWSNRVKTF,TGTGCCTGGAGCAACAGGGTCAAAACCTTC
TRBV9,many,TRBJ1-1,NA,CASSLTGGGGTEAFF,TGTGCCAGCAGCCTAACCGGAGGGGGAGGCACTGAAGCTTTCTTT
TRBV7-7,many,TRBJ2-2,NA,CASSLGSPGELFF,TGTGCTAGCAGCTTGGGGAGCCCGGGGGAGCTGTTTTTT
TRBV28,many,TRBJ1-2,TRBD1,CASSPTGLGSYGYTF,TGTGCCAGCAGCCCGACAGGGCTTGGTAGCTATGGCTACACCTTC
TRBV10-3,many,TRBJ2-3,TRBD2,CAISDRASGRTDTQYF,TGTGCCATCAGTGATAGGGCTAGCGGGAGAACAGATACGCAGTATTTT
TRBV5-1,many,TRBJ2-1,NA,CASSFVPPNNEQFF,TGCGCCAGCAGCTTTGTCCCACCAAACAATGAGCAGTTCTTC
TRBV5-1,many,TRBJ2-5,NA,CASSLFQGQTQYF,TGCGCCAGCAGCTTATTTCAGGGACAGACCCAGTACTTC
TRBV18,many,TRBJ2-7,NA,CASSPGRKGEQYF,TGTGCCAGCTCACCAGGCAGGAAAGGCGAGCAGTACTTC
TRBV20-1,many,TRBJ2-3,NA,CSARDPRTQGDTQYF,TGCAGTGCTAGAGATCCGCGTACCCAGGGAGATACGCAGTATTTT
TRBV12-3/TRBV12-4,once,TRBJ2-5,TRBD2,CASSIGGAGRETQYF,TGTGCCAGCAGCATCGGGGGGGCGGGAAGGGAGACCCAGTACTTC
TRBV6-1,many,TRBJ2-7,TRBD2,CASSTTLAGGPYEQYF,TGTGCCAGCAGCACCACACTAGCGGGAGGGCCCTACGAGCAGTACTTC
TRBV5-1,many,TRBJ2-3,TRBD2,CASSWGTSGRALGTDTQYF,TGCGCCAGCAGCTGGGGGACTAGCGGGAGGGCCTTGGGCACAGATACGCAGTATTTT
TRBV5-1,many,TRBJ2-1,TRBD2,CASRGVSGRDYNEQFF,TGCGCCAGCAGGGGAGTAAGCGGGAGGGACTACAATGAGCAGTTCTTC
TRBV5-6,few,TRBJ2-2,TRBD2,CASSRGGNTGELFF,TGTGCCAGCAGCCGCGGGGGGAACACCGGGGAGCTGTTTTTT
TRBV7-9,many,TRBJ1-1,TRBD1,CASSPVRGQDTEAFF,TGTGCCAGCAGCCCGGTCAGGGGGCAGGACACTGAAGCTTTCTTT
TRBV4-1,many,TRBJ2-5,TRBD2,CASNGGGVETQYF,TGCGCCAGCAACGGGGGAGGGGTGGAGACCCAGTACTTC
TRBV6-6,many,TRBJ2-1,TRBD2,CASSYSRERAGGWDEQFF,TGTGCCAGCAGTTACTCCCGCGAGCGGGCGGGAGGGTGGGATGAGCAGTTCTTC
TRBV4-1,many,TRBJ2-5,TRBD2,CASSHPGLAGGPYRETQYF,TGCGCCAGCAGCCACCCGGGACTAGCGGGAGGGCCATACAGAGAGACCCAGTACTTC
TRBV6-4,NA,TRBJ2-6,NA,CASSDRGAGANVLTF,TGTGCCAGCAGTGACAGGGGCGCTGGGGCCAACGTCCTGACTTTC
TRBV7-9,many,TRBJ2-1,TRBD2,CASSRTSGRANEQFF,TGTGCCAGCAGCCGAACTAGCGGGAGGGCCAACGAGCAGTTCTTC
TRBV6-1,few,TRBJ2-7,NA,CASSEVGFRDYEQYF,TGTGCCAGCAGTGAAGTGGGGTTCAGGGACTACGAGCAGTACTTC
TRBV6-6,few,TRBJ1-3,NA,CASSYGSGNTIYF,TGTGCCAGCAGTTACGGCTCTGGAAACACCATATATTTT
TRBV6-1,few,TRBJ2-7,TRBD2,CASTPFLTSGSAYEQYF,TGTGCCAGCACCCCCTTCCTGACTAGCGGGAGTGCTTACGAGCAGTACTTC
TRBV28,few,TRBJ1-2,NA,CAIPYRLYGYTF,TGTGCCATCCCCTACAGGCTCTATGGCTACACCTTC
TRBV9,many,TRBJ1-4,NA,CASSVGGLEDEKLFF,TGTGCCAGCAGCGTCGGGGGGCTTGAGGATGAAAAACTGTTTTTT
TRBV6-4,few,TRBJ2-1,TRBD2,CASSVIPGLSAYNGQFF,TGTGCCAGCAGTGTAATACCGGGACTATCGGCCTACAATGGGCAGTTCTTC
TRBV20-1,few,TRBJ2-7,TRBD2,CSARVPGLAGGFSYEQYF,TGCAGTGCTAGAGTTCCGGGACTAGCGGGAGGTTTCTCCTACGAGCAGTACTTC
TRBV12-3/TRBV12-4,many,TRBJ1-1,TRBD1,CASSFKATGMAFF,TGTGCCAGCAGTTTTAAGGCGACAGGGATGGCTTTCTTT
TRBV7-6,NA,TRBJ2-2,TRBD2,CASSLVSGTSVTGELFF,TGTGCCAGCAGCTTAGTTAGCGGGACTAGTGTGACCGGGGAGCTGTTTTTT
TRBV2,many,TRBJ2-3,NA,CASDPGPWGTDTQYF,TGTGCCAGCGACCCTGGTCCCTGGGGCACAGATACGCAGTATTTT
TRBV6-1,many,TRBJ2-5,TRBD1,CASSRQGGLQETQYF,TGTGCCAGCAGCCGACAAGGGGGCCTCCAAGAGACCCAGTACTTC